The present TCR beta chain was sequenced within a study of identical twins. Overall study results and limits: The study found weaker excess twin sharing in beta out-of-frame sequences.

Looked up from germline, CDR1 is DFQATT and CDR2 is SNEGSKA (reference sequence). The CDR3 is 16 amino acids. Trimming removed 6 bases from V and 8 bases from J; junction bases left unmatched: 19. A universal primer site was incorporated via template switching, and the cDNA contained unique molecular identifiers. TCRdb processed the 5' RACE reads anew with MiXCR; each CDR3 protein has one entry. This repertoire shows 200,000 to 300,000 distinct CDR3 sequences, approximately 7.3% found once; its top ten account for more than 5%. In the case of this clonotype: The antigen remains unidentified.

This same sample was also taken into another study, of yellow fever vaccine responses in identical twins.

The specimen was CD8+ T cells sorted from blood. This receptor was obtained from a woman aged 18-29 years in good health. The chain couples TRBV20-1 to TRBJ2-1; TRBD2 matches at 7 bases. The CDR3 nucleotides read TGCAGTGCCCAATCCAGGGACTATAGGGCGTTGGATGAGCAGTTCTTC. It codes for CSAQSRDYRALDEQFF.